This passage covers 29 T cell receptor beta chains from one sample sequenced in a study of shared clonotypes between healthy human individuals. Measured with immunoSEQ multiplex PCR; TCRdb has only the in-frame clones, and not every one. Here the sample spans over 700,000 clones, 72% being singletons. The material sequenced was memory CD4+ T cells sorted from blood. Documented subset: CD45RA-negative fraction. All receptors come from a woman in her twenties or thirties in good health.

The rearrangement uses TRBV18 and TRBJ1-1; 8 bases align to TRBD1. The trim removed 4 bases at V and 0 bases at J, leaving 4 bases unmatched. The CDR3 sequence is 15 residues long. Germline assignment: CDR1 KGHSH and CDR2 LQKENI. This chain's CDR3 is CASSLGQGVNTEAFF. The DNA for the CDR3 is TGTGCCAGCTCACTTGGACAGGGTGTGAACACTGAAGCTTTCTTT. The full variable domain, rest sourced from reference TRBV18 and TRBJ1-1, is NAGVMQNPRHLVRRRGQEARLRCSPMKGHSHVYWYRQLPEEGLKFMVYLQKENIIDESGMPKERFSAEFPKEGPSILRIQQVVRGDSAAYFCASSLGQGVNTEAFFGQGTRLTVV.

The rearrangement joins TRBV11-2 to TRBJ2-7; 9 bases are shared with TRBD2. Germline lookup yields CDR1 SGHAT and CDR2 FQNNGV. The CDR3 spans 13 residues. Trimming at V came to 3 bases and at J to 4 bases, leaving 1 base not matched to a gene. The CDR3 reads CASSLGLAYEQYF. The CDR3 DNA reads as TGTGCCAGCAGCTTGGGACTAGCTTACGAGCAGTACTTC.

The chain uses TRBV11-2 and TRBJ1-1; D gene unclear. Germline loops: CDR1 SGHAT, CDR2 FQNNGV. This CDR3 has 14 amino acids. Trimming took 2 bases from V and 3 from J, leaving 10 bases between them. CDR3 nucleotides: TGTGCCAGCAGCTTAACAGTCGGGGACACTGAAGCTTTCTTT. It codes for CASSLTVGDTEAFF. Full variable domain (outside the CDR3, taken from reference TRBV11-2 and TRBJ1-1): EAGVAQSPRYKIIEKRQSVAFWCNPISGHATLYWYQQILGQGPKLLIQFQNNGVVDDSQLPKDRFSAERLKGVDSTLKIQPAKLEDSAVYLCASSLTVGDTEAFFGQGTRLTVV.

The chain combines TRBV5-4 with TRBJ1-2, with D perhaps TRBD1 (5 bases). The V gene lost 5 bases and the J gene lost 2 bases, with 13 bases spanning the gap. This CDR3 spans 14 amino acids. CDR1 and CDR2 from the germline V gene are SGHNT and YYREEE (reference sequence). The CDR3, as DNA: TGTGCCAGCAGACAACTAGGACAAAACTATGGCTACACCTTC. Amino acids: CASRQLGQNYGYTF.

The CDR3 DNA follows: TGTGCCAGCAGCCAACTCCGGGGGGCCGGGGAGCTGTTTTTT. Translation: CASSQLRGAGELFF. The chain combines TRBV4-2 with TRBJ2-2, with 7 bases lining up with TRBD2. The length of the CDR3 is 14 residues. The germline V gene has CDR1 LGHNA and CDR2 YNFKEQ. Trimming took 2 bases from V and 6 from J; bases not matched to a gene: 3.

In this sample, this clone turned up once. The J gene is TRBJ2-7, the V gene TRBV7-9; TRBD2 aligns across 8 bases. CDR1 is SEHNR, CDR2 FQNEAQ, per germline (reference sequence). Unmatched junction bases numbered 9, after V lost 2 bases and J lost 0 bases. CDR3 length equals 17 residues. The CDR3 DNA reads TGTGCCAGCAGCTTATTCATCGGCGGGAGGAGCTCCTACGAGCAGTACTTC. This translates into CASSLFIGGRSSYEQYF.

The gene calls are TRBV11-2 and TRBJ2-7; TRBD2 is a possible D gene (6 bases). Germline CDR1 reads SGHAT; CDR2 reads FQNNGV. The CDR3 spans 17 residues. Trimming took off 0 bases at V and 2 bases at J, with 17 bases between the two ends. Written as DNA, the CDR3 is TGTGCCAGCAGCTTAGATTTGTACGCTAGCGAGGCCTACGAGCAGTACTTC. Its translation: CASSLDLYASEAYEQYF.

The gene calls are TRBV28 and TRBJ1-2, with TRBD1 matching over 9 bases. Germline CDR1 and CDR2: MDHEN and SYDVKM. This CDR3 has 15 amino acids. Trimming cost V 6 bases and J 4 bases; bases outside gene matches: 9. The CDR3 sequence: CASSFLGQGIYGYTF. In DNA, the CDR3 is TGTGCCAGCAGCTTCCTGGGACAGGGCATCTATGGCTACACCTTC.

The V and J genes are TRBV5-3 and TRBJ2-2; D ambiguous. TRBV5-3 is designated an ORF whose function remains uncertain. The CDR3 extends over 15 amino acids. Trimming removed 9 bases at V and 5 bases at J, with 20 bases between. CDR3 sequence (DNA): TGTGCCATCATGGTTGGACGGAACGGGACCGGGGAGCTGTTTTTT. This codes for CAIMVGRNGTGELFF.

The gene calls are TRBV29-1 and TRBJ2-1; perhaps TRBD2 as D (7 bases). This CDR3 spans 14 amino acids. The V end was cut by 6 bases, the J end by 6 bases, with 18 bases between. The germline CDR1 and CDR2 sequences are SQVTM and ANQGSEA. CDR3: CSVGGPKAANEQFF. Written as DNA, the CDR3 is TGCAGCGTCGGGGGGCCTAAGGCTGCCAATGAGCAGTTCTTC.

The CDR3 here is CAISDRAGDTEAFF. The DNA for the CDR3 is TGTGCCATCAGCGACAGGGCGGGAGACACTGAAGCTTTCTTT. The chain couples TRBV10-3 to TRBJ1-1; 7 nucleotides line up with TRBD1. Germline V lookup: CDR1 ENHRY, CDR2 SYGVKD. J was trimmed by 3 bases and V by 6 bases; bases with no gene match: 7. This CDR3 is 14 amino acids long.

The genes are TRBV28 and TRBJ2-3; D not resolved. V shed 8 bases and J shed 3 bases, with 12 bases lying between them. This CDR3 comprises 13 residues. From germline, CDR1 is MDHEN and CDR2 SYDVKM. The CDR3 DNA reads TGTGCCAGCTCCCGCTTGGGAACAGATACGCAGTATTTT. The encoded protein is CASSRLGTDTQYF.

The V and J genes are TRBV28 and TRBJ2-5, with D possibly being TRBD2 (6 bases). V lost 0 bases and J 6 bases, leaving 11 bases between the germline ends. The CDR3 length is 14 residues. CDR1 is MDHEN and CDR2 is SYDVKM in the germline V gene. CDR3 residues: CASSLWGGIKTQYF. DNA of the CDR3: TGTGCCAGCAGTTTATGGGGCGGGATAAAGACCCAGTACTTC.

This clone has a single count. The V gene is TRBV18, the J gene TRBJ2-1; TRBD2 aligns across 11 bases. Germline V gives CDR1 KGHSH, CDR2 LQKENI. The CDR3 sequence is 16 residues long. V lost 4 bases to trimming and J lost 7 bases; unmatched junction nucleotides: 9. CDR3 nucleotide sequence: TGTGCCAGCTCACGCCGAACTAGCGGGAGCTTTAATGAGCAGTTCTTC. Its translation is CASSRRTSGSFNEQFF.

This clone showed up just a few times. The sample contains more than one DNA sequence encoding this CDR3. The gene calls are TRBV18 and TRBJ1-2; 7 bases align to TRBD1. This CDR3 comprises 13 residues. CDR1 and CDR2 (germline): KGHSH, LQKENI. Trimming cost V 2 bases and J 4 bases; bases outside gene matches: 1. Here the CDR3 DNA reads TGTGCCAGCTCACCAGACAGGGCCTATGGCTACACCTTC. Its translation is CASSPDRAYGYTF.

The chain carries TRBV2 and TRBJ2-1, with 7 bases aligning to TRBD2. CDR1 is SNHLY and CDR2 is FYNNEI in the germline V gene. V shed 8 bases, J shed 8 bases, and the junction held 12 bases outside the gene matches. The CDR3 has 14 residues. The CDR3, as DNA: TGTGCCAGCGGGGGACTAAATTACAACGATGAGCAGTTCTTC. This sequence encodes CASGGLNYNDEQFF.

This clone has a handful of counts. The rearrangement links TRBV10-3 to TRBJ2-5; the match to TRBD2 covers 12 bases. V lost 6 bases and J lost 7; bases outside the gene matches: 9. Germline CDR1 reads ENHRY; CDR2 reads SYGVKD. CDR3 size: 15 residues. In nucleotides, the CDR3 is TGTGCCATCAGAAGTTCTAGCGGGAGGGATGGGACCCAGTACTTC. This codes for CAIRSSSGRDGTQYF.

V gene TRBV19 combines with J gene TRBJ1-3; D remains unclear. The germline V and J ends were trimmed by 3 bases and 0 bases, with 12 bases remaining between them. CDR3 size: 16 residues. Germline values: CDR1 LNHDA, CDR2 SQIVND (reference sequence). CDR3 sequence reads: CASSISFQNSGNTIYF. The CDR3 region has the DNA TGTGCCAGTAGTATCTCCTTCCAGAACTCTGGAAACACCATATATTTT.

This clone was observed a handful of times. A much bigger clone sits one base away, suggesting this may be a read error. The same CDR3 can be traced to other DNA sequences in this sample. The rearrangement uses TRBV5-1 and TRBJ2-1; 11 bases map to TRBD2. V was pared by 4 bases and J by 6 bases, with 3 bases of the junction left unmatched. Germline V lookup: CDR1 SGHRS, CDR2 YFSETQ. This CDR3 is built from 14 residues. The CDR3 bases are TGCGCCAGCAGCGCCGGGACTAGCGGCAATGAGCAGTTCTTC. Translating gives CASSAGTSGNEQFF.

The chain links TRBV7-2 to TRBJ1-3, with 7 nucleotides matching TRBD1. Germline V gene data show CDR1 as SGHTA and CDR2 as FQGNSA. The CDR3 has 14 amino acids. With V trimmed by 5 bases and J by 4 bases, 5 bases remained unmatched. CDR3 region: CASSMGQPGNTIYF. CDR3 DNA sequence: TGTGCCAGCAGCATGGGACAGCCAGGAAACACCATATATTTT.

This chain joins TRBV25-1 and TRBJ1-4; 7 positions match TRBD1. Germline-derived CDR1 and CDR2 are MGHDK and SYGVNS. The CDR3 runs 16 residues. The J segment lost 2 bases and the V segment lost 4 bases, leaving 7 bases of the junction unmatched. CDR3 nucleotides: TGTGCCAGCAGTGTTCACAGGGGTTCCACTAATGAAAAACTGTTTTTT. The encoded protein is CASSVHRGSTNEKLFF.

Here the CDR3 DNA reads TGTGCCAGCAGTTCCTTCGGGACTAGCGGCTACGAGCAGTACTTC. This encodes CASSSFGTSGYEQYF. V gene TRBV27 combines with J gene TRBJ2-7, with TRBD2 matching over 11 bases. The CDR3 has 15 residues. V lost 4 bases and J lost 3; bases outside the gene matches: 5. The germline CDR1 and CDR2 sequences are MNHEY and SMNVEV (reference sequence).

V usage is TRBV10-3 and J usage is TRBJ2-4, with TRBD2 matching 13 bases. Germline values: CDR1 ENHRY, CDR2 SYGVKD. The CDR3 is 16 residues long. After removal of 6 bases from V and 4 bases from J, the junction contained 6 bases not matched to a gene. The CDR3 here is CAISMGLAGKKNIQYF. Here the CDR3 DNA reads TGTGCCATCAGCATGGGACTAGCGGGAAAAAAAAACATTCAGTACTTC.

V usage is TRBV28 and J usage is TRBJ1-2, with D possibly matching TRBD1 (5 bases). The CDR3 is 15 residues long. The germline gives CDR1 MDHEN, CDR2 SYDVKM. V was clipped by 5 bases and J by 6 bases, with 19 bases between them. The CDR3 spells CASSLPGRVSNGYTF. In nucleotides, the CDR3 is TGTGCCAGCAGTCTGCCTGGCAGGGTGTCCAATGGCTACACCTTC.

This clone was found a few times. The rearrangement uses TRBV15 and TRBJ2-1; 15 bases match TRBD2. The length of the CDR3 is 19 residues. CDR1 is LNHNV and CDR2 is YYDKDF in the germline V gene (reference sequence). V was pared by 0 bases and J by 4 bases, with 7 bases of the junction left unmatched. The CDR3 sequence: CATSRDIGLAGGVYNEQFF. As DNA, the CDR3 is TGTGCCACCAGCAGAGATATCGGACTAGCGGGAGGGGTGTACAATGAGCAGTTCTTC.

This clone was counted only a few times. The V gene is TRBV5-1, the J gene TRBJ2-5, with 12 bases that match TRBD1. Germline CDR1 and CDR2: SGHRS and YFSETQ. Losses at the gene ends were 3 bases for V and 4 bases for J; bases not matched to a gene: 7. The CDR3 loop spans 16 amino acids. CDR3 DNA: TGCGCCAGCAGCTGGGGGACAGGGGGCGCAGGAGAGACCCAGTACTTC. Protein product: CASSWGTGGAGETQYF. The variable domain in full, completed from reference TRBV5-1 and TRBJ2-5, reads KAGVTQTPRYLIKTRGQQVTLSCSPISGHRSVSWYQQTPGQGLQFLFEYFSETQRNKGNFPGRFSGRQFSNSRSEMNVSTLELGDSALYLCASSWGTGGAGETQYFGPGTRLLVL.

The chain couples TRBV5-1 to TRBJ1-1; TRBD1 might be the D (5 bases). Trimming removed 0 bases at V and 3 bases at J, with 9 bases between. The length of the CDR3 is 14 residues. Germline V lookup: CDR1 SGHRS, CDR2 YFSETQ. Written as DNA, the CDR3 is TGCGCCAGCAGCTTGGGGACAAAGGACACTGAAGCTTTCTTT. This encodes CASSLGTKDTEAFF. Drawing the rest from reference TRBV5-1 and TRBJ1-1, the complete variable domain is KAGVTQTPRYLIKTRGQQVTLSCSPISGHRSVSWYQQTPGQGLQFLFEYFSETQRNKGNFPGRFSGRQFSNSRSEMNVSTLELGDSALYLCASSLGTKDTEAFFGQGTRLTVV.

This clone came up a few times. In DNA form, the CDR3 reads TGTGCCAGCAGCCCGTCCACAGATACGCAGTATTTT. Translated, it gives CASSPSTDTQYF. This rearrangement joins TRBV11-2 to TRBJ2-3; no clear D. Germline V gives CDR1 SGHAT, CDR2 FQNNGV. The CDR3 contains 12 residues. Deletions cut 5 bases from V and 2 bases from J, with 5 bases between. Together with reference TRBV11-2 and TRBJ2-3, the CDR3 gives the full variable domain: EAGVAQSPRYKIIEKRQSVAFWCNPISGHATLYWYQQILGQGPKLLIQFQNNGVVDDSQLPKDRFSAERLKGVDSTLKIQPAKLEDSAVYLCASSPSTDTQYFGPGTRLTVL.

Worth noting for this clone: Other nucleotide sequences in the sample specify the same CDR3. This chain joins TRBV19 and TRBJ1-5; no reliable D call. Germline V CDR1 and CDR2: LNHDA, SQIVND (reference sequence). This CDR3 spans 13 amino acids. Trimming left V 5 bases short and J 1 base short, with 6 bases between. The CDR3 DNA follows: TGTGCCAGTAGTCCCATAAGCAATCAGCCCCAGCATTTT. This gives the protein CASSPISNQPQHF.